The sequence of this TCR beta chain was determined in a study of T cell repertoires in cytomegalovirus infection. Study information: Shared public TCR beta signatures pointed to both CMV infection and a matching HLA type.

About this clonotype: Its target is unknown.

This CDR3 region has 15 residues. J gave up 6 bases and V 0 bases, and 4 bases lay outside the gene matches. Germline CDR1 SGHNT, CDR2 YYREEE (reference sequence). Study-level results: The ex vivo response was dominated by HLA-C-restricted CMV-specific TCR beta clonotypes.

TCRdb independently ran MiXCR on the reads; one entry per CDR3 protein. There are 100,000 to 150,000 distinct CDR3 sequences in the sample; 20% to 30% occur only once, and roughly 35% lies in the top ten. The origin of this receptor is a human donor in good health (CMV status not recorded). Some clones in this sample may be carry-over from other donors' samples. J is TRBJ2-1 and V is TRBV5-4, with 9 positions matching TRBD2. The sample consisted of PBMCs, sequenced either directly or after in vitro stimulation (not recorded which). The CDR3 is CASSLGGGDFNEQFF. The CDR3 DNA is TGTGCCAGCAGCTTGGGCGGGGGGGATTTCAATGAGCAGTTCTTC.